Below are 7 T cell receptor beta chains sequenced from a single sample in a study of control samples from healthy donors and cancer patients. Clones were sequenced by immunoSEQ multiplex PCR, and TCRdb holds only the in-frame ones, with some missing. The table lists approximately 150,000 clones, 92% of them singletons. Sequenced sample: blood. All receptors derive from a woman under 40 in good health.

The rearrangement links TRBV28 to TRBJ2-1; D is ambiguous. Between the trimmed V and J ends, which lost 6 bases and 0 bases, there was a span of 18 bases. CDR1 is MDHEN, CDR2 SYDVKM, per germline. The CDR3 length is 17 residues. Written as DNA, the CDR3 is TGTGCCAGCAGGCGAACCCCATGGATGGGCTCCTACAATGAGCAGTTCTTC. Its translation: CASRRTPWMGSYNEQFF.

This sequence joins TRBV24-1 and TRBJ1-2, with 12 nucleotides matching TRBD1. The CDR3 spans 15 residues. Trimming took 4 bases from V and 8 from J; bases not matched to a gene: 7. In germline, CDR1 is KGHDR, CDR2 SFDVKD. CDR3 nucleotide sequence: TGTGCCACCAGTGACCGGGACAGGGGGCGTTGGGGCTACACCTTC. Protein product: CATSDRDRGRWGYTF.

The chain recombines TRBV24-1 with TRBJ1-2; D gene uncertain. Looked up from germline, CDR1 is KGHDR and CDR2 is SFDVKD. V was cut by 3 bases and J by 3 bases, with 13 bases left in between. This CDR3 contains 15 residues. CDR3 amino acids: CATSDPRSGDYGYTF. CDR3 bases: TGTGCCACCAGTGATCCAAGAAGCGGTGACTATGGCTACACCTTC.

The J gene is TRBJ2-4, the V gene TRBV18; no firm D call. Trimming stripped 0 bases from V and 1 base from J, with 7 bases between. This CDR3 comprises 15 residues. Germline V CDR1 and CDR2: KGHSH, LQKENI. The CDR3 DNA sequence: TGTGCCAGCTCACCACCTGAGTGGGCCAAAAACATTCAGTACTTC. It translates to CASSPPEWAKNIQYF.

V is TRBV24-1 and J is TRBJ1-2; tentative D call: TRBD1 (5 bases). The CDR3 length is 15 residues. CDR1 and CDR2 (germline): KGHDR, SFDVKD. V lost 4 bases and J lost 4, with 15 bases in between. CDR3 nucleotide sequence: TGTGCCACCAGTGACCCCGGGACGGAACCCTATGGCTACACCTTC. It translates to CATSDPGTEPYGYTF.

The CDR3 sequence: CASSSGLALHNEQFF. In nucleotides, the CDR3 is TGCGCCAGCAGCTCGGGACTAGCGCTCCACAATGAGCAGTTCTTC. The chain joins TRBV5-1 to TRBJ2-1; 10 bases agree with TRBD2. Germline V lookup: CDR1 SGHRS, CDR2 YFSETQ. Germline trimming cut 3 bases from V and 5 bases from J; bases unmatched to any gene: 5. The CDR3 contains 15 residues.

The V call is TRBV19, the J call TRBJ1-5, with TRBD1 matching over 8 bases. V was pared by 7 bases and J by 7 bases, with 9 bases of the junction left unmatched. Per the germline V gene, CDR1 is LNHDA and CDR2 is SQIVND (reference sequence). The CDR3 is made up of 14 amino acids. CDR3 residues: CASNRGQGSQPQHF. CDR3 in DNA: TGTGCCAGTAACCGTGGACAGGGCAGCCAGCCCCAGCATTTT.